A selection of T cell receptor beta chains follows, all from one sample in a study of T cell repertoires in cytomegalovirus infection. TCRdb itself ran the reads through MiXCR, one entry per CDR3 protein. Here the sample spans some 390,000 distinct CDR3 sequences, around 18% being singletons. Sequencing was performed on PBMCs. The receptors stem from a human donor in good health (CMV status not recorded). Some clones in this sample may be carry-over from other donors' samples. Each CDR3 is given with its conserved first and last residue. A D gene is named only where the DNA matches it firmly. The size field is filled for only some rows; it gives once, few, many or a size class.

J: TRBJ1-2
size: -
V: TRBV7-9
D: TRBD1
CDR3: CASSGTGGEIYYGYTF
DNA: TGTGCCAGCAGCGGGACAGGGGGCGAAATTTACTATGGCTACACCTTC

J: TRBJ2-5
size: many
V: TRBV4-2
D: -
CDR3: CASSQDPRETQYF
DNA: TGTGCCAGCAGCCAAGATCCACGCGAGACCCAGTACTTC

J: TRBJ2-1
size: once
V: TRBV5-1
D: TRBD1
CDR3: CASSLAPGQGASYNEQFF
DNA: TGCGCCAGCAGCTTGGCTCCGGGACAGGGGGCGTCTTACAATGAGCAGTTCTTC

J: TRBJ1-6
size: few
V: TRBV2
D: TRBD1
CDR3: CASTGGTGRSPLHF
DNA: TGTGCCAGCACCGGTGGGACAGGGAGATCACCCCTCCACTTT

J: TRBJ1-1
size: -
V: TRBV5-1
D: -
CDR3: CASSLDGRMMNTEAFF
DNA: TGCGCCAGCAGCTTGGATGGGCGGATGATGAACACTGAAGCTTTCTTT

J: TRBJ1-1
size: few
V: TRBV20-1
D: -
CDR3: CSARLFQPTGSNTEAFF
DNA: TGCAGTGCTAGACTGTTTCAACCGACAGGCTCGAACACTGAAGCTTTCTTT

J: TRBJ1-5
size: once
V: TRBV10-2
D: -
CDR3: CASTGDGNQPQHF
DNA: TGCGCCAGCACTGGGGATGGCAATCAGCCCCAGCATTTT

J: TRBJ2-4
size: many
V: TRBV7-2
D: -
CDR3: CASSSHGPSAIQYF
DNA: TGTGCCAGCAGCTCTCACGGACCCTCGGCTATTCAGTACTTC

J: TRBJ2-1
size: once
V: TRBV5-4
D: -
CDR3: CVSKSRGQPYNEQFF
DNA: TGTGTCAGCAAATCCCGAGGACAGCCGTACAATGAGCAGTTCTTC

J: TRBJ1-3
size: -
V: TRBV5-1
D: -
CDR3: CASSPDGFSSGNTIYF
DNA: TGCGCCAGCAGCCCGGATGGTTTCTCCTCTGGAAACACCATATATTTT

J: TRBJ2-3
size: few
V: TRBV5-4
D: -
CDR3: CASSEVDRGNSHTQYF
DNA: TGTGCCAGCAGCGAAGTTGATAGGGGCAATTCCCATACGCAGTATTTT

J: TRBJ1-2
size: -
V: TRBV5-5
D: -
CDR3: CASSPYAGTAYGYTF
DNA: TGTGCCAGCAGCCCTTACGCCGGGACCGCCTATGGCTACACCTTC

J: TRBJ1-1
size: few
V: TRBV12-3/TRBV12-4
D: -
CDR3: CASKVLNTEAFF
DNA: TGTGCCAGCAAGGTGCTGAACACTGAAGCTTTCTTT

J: TRBJ1-3
size: few
V: TRBV10-3
D: -
CDR3: CAISRSSSGNTIYF
DNA: TGTGCCATCAGTAGGAGCAGCTCTGGAAACACCATATATTTT

J: TRBJ2-7
size: few
V: TRBV11-2
D: TRBD1
CDR3: CASSARRQGAYEQYF
DNA: TGTGCCAGCAGCGCGCGGCGCCAGGGGGCCTACGAGCAGTACTTC

J: TRBJ2-3
size: once
V: TRBV30
D: -
CDR3: CAWSVGGVADTQYF
DNA: TGTGCCTGGAGTGTAGGGGGTGTGGCAGATACGCAGTATTTT

J: TRBJ1-4
size: -
V: TRBV20-1
D: -
CDR3: CSAKTVTTNEKLFF
DNA: TGCAGTGCTAAGACAGTTACAACTAATGAAAAACTGTTTTTT

J: TRBJ2-3
size: -
V: TRBV20-1
D: -
CDR3: CSAPTRLADTQYF
DNA: TGCAGTGCTCCCACCCGACTAGCAGATACGCAGTATTTT

J: TRBJ1-1
size: few
V: TRBV5-4
D: -
CDR3: CASSTRTELNTEAFF
DNA: TGTGCCAGCAGCACACGGACAGAATTGAACACTGAAGCTTTCTTT

J: TRBJ1-2
size: -
V: TRBV3-1
D: -
CDR3: CASSRDDTNYGYTF
DNA: TGTGCCAGCAGCCGGGACGACACTAACTATGGCTACACCTTC

J: TRBJ2-5
size: many
V: TRBV7-2
D: -
CDR3: CASSLAGRVEETQYF
DNA: TGTGCCAGCAGCTTAGCGGGCAGGGTAGAAGAGACCCAGTACTTC

J: TRBJ2-2
size: many
V: TRBV12-3/TRBV12-4
D: -
CDR3: CATLDGAPNTGELFF
DNA: TGTGCCACCCTAGACGGGGCCCCTAACACCGGGGAGCTGTTTTTT

J: TRBJ2-5
size: once
V: TRBV24-1
D: -
CDR3: CATSDSGKETRYF
DNA: TGTGCCACCAGTGATTCAGGGAAAGAGACCCGGTACTTC

J: TRBJ2-1
size: few
V: TRBV20-1
D: -
CDR3: CSALNRGSSGSSYNEQFF
DNA: TGCAGTGCTCTCAATAGAGGATCCAGCGGATCCTCCTACAATGAGCAGTTCTTC

J: TRBJ2-1
size: few
V: TRBV29-1
D: TRBD2
CDR3: CSVVSSGREANEQFF
DNA: TGCAGCGTTGTTTCTAGCGGGAGGGAGGCAAATGAGCAGTTCTTC

J: TRBJ2-7
size: -
V: TRBV5-6
D: -
CDR3: CASSSGTYGEQYF
DNA: TGTGCCAGCAGCTCAGGGACGTACGGGGAGCAGTACTTC

J: TRBJ1-1
size: -
V: TRBV6-6
D: -
CDR3: CASSYDSYGAEAFF
DNA: TGTGCCAGCAGTTACGACAGCTATGGCGCTGAAGCTTTCTTT

J: TRBJ1-6
size: -
V: TRBV20-1
D: -
CDR3: CSARDLRRMDSPLHF
DNA: TGCAGTGCTAGAGATCTCAGGAGGATGGATTCACCCCTCCACTTT

J: TRBJ2-1
size: -
V: TRBV12-3/TRBV12-4
D: -
CDR3: CASSLGVGDEQFF
DNA: TGTGCCAGCAGTTTAGGTGTGGGGGATGAGCAGTTCTTC